This record covers a single TCR beta chain. Its specificity is unknown. The V gene's germline CDR1 is ENHRY and CDR2 SYGVKD. Trimming took off 10 bases at V and 9 bases at J, with 6 bases between the two ends. CDR3 length equals 9 residues. This specimen belongs to a study of beta chain features in type 1 diabetes. Whole-study findings and limits: TCRB CDR3s were moderately but significantly shorter in Type 1 diabetes patients in all four CD4+ subsets.

Since all of the isolated RNA was reverse transcribed, expressed TCRB transcripts were what got sequenced. Profiled with immunoSEQ multiplex PCR; TCRdb holds only in-frame clones, not every one. The sample lists 300,000 to 400,000 clones, approximately 13% occurring once. The sequenced material came from naive CD4+ T cells from blood. V is TRBV10-3 and J is TRBJ2-2; D not resolved. The origin of this receptor is a woman aged 18-35 years with type 1 diabetes. This chain's CDR3 is CANSRELFF. For the CDR3, the DNA is TGTGCCAACTCCCGGGAGCTGTTTTTT.